This T cell receptor beta chain was profiled in a study of T cells in tuberculosis. Study summary: Sequenced TCRs come from CD1B-GMM tetramer-binding T cells. Study-wide findings and caveats: A GMM-specific repertoire classifier reached approximately 84% accuracy, AUROC about 0.9. Active tuberculosis patients had shorter CDR3-alpha; the beta difference was nonsignificant.

Profiling relied on immunoSEQ multiplex PCR, and the TCRdb table lists in-frame clones only, not all of them. Here the sample spans approximately 35,000 clones, 97% being singletons. On this clone: The antigen is unknown.

Germline loops: CDR1 SGDLS, CDR2 YYNGEE. CDR3 length equals 16 residues. With V trimmed by 0 bases and J by 5 bases, 6 bases remained unmatched. The sequenced material came from PBMCs. The chain joins TRBV9 to TRBJ2-2; TRBD2 matches at 8 bases. This sequence originates from a donor between 10 and 29 years old with latent tuberculosis or without tuberculosis infection. The CDR3 nucleotides are TGTGCCAGCAGCGTAGGTGCGACTAGCGAAACCGGGGAGCTGTTTTTT. Its protein product is CASSVGATSETGELFF.